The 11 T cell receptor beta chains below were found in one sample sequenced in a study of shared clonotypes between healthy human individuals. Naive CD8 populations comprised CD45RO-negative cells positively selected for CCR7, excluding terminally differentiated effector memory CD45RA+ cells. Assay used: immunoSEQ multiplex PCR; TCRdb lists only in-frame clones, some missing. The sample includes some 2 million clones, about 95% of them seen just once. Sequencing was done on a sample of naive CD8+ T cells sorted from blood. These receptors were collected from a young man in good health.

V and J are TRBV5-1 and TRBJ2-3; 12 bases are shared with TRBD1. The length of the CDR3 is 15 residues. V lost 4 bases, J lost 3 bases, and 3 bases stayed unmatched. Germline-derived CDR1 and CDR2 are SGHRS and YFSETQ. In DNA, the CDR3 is TGCGCCAGCAGCCAGGGACAGGGGGCGACAGATACGCAGTATTTT. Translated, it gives CASSQGQGATDTQYF.

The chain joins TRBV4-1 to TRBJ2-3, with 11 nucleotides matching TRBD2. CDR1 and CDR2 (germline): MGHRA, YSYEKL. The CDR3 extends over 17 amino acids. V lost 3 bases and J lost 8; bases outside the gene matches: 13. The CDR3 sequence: CASSHGLAGGLSGTQYF. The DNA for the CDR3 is TGCGCCAGCAGCCACGGGCTAGCGGGGGGTTTATCGGGTACGCAGTATTTT.

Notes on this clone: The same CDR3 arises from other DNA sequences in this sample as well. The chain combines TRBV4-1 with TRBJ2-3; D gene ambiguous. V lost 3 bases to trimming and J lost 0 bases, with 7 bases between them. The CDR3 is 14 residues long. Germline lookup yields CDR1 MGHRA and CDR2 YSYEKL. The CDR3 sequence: CASSQGPSTDTQYF. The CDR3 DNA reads TGCGCCAGCAGCCAGGGTCCGAGCACAGATACGCAGTATTTT.

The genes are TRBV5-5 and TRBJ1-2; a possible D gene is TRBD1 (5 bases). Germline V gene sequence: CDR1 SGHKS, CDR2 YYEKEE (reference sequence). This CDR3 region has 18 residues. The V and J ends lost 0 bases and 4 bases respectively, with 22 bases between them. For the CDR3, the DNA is TGTGCCAGCAGCTTGGAACTTGGGGCAGGCTATATGATCTATGGCTACACCTTC. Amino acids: CASSLELGAGYMIYGYTF. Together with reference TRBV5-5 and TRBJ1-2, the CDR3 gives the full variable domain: DAGVTQSPTHLIKTRGQQVTLRCSPISGHKSVSWYQQVLGQGPQFIFQYYEKEERGRGNFPDRFSARQFPNYSSELNVNALLLGDSALYLCASSLELGAGYMIYGYTFGSGTRLTVV.

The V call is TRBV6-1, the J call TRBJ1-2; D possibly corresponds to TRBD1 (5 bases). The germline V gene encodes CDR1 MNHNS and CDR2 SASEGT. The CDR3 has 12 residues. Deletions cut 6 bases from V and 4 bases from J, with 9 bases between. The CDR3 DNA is TGTGCCAGCAGACCGGGGCTCTATGGCTACACCTTC. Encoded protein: CASRPGLYGYTF.

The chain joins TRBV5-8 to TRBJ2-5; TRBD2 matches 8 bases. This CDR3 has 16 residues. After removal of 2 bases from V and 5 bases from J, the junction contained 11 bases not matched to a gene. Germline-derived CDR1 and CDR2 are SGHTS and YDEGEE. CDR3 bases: TGTGCCAGCAGCTTACGGGGGGGCACCTACGAGGAGACCCAGTACTTC. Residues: CASSLRGGTYEETQYF.

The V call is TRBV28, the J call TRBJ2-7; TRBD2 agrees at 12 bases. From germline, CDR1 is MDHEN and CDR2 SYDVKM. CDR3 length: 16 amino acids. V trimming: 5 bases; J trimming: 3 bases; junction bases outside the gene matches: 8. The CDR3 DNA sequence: TGTGCCAGCAGTCTAGCGGGGGGGCCAACCGACTACGAGCAGTACTTC. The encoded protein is CASSLAGGPTDYEQYF.

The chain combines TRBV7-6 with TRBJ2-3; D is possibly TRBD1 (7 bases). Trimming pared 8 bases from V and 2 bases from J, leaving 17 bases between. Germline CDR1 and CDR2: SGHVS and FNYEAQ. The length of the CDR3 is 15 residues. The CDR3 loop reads CASRGTASSTDTQYF. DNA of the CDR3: TGTGCCAGCCGGGGGACAGCCTCTTCCACAGATACGCAGTATTTT.

The CDR3 DNA is TGTGCCATCAGTGGGACTAGCGGGAGGAATGAGCAGTTCTTC. This codes for CAISGTSGRNEQFF. The chain joins TRBV10-3 to TRBJ2-1; 14 bases are a match to TRBD2. This CDR3 region has 14 residues. Germline assignment: CDR1 ENHRY and CDR2 SYGVKD. After removal of 4 bases from V and 7 bases from J, the junction contained 0 bases not matched to a gene.

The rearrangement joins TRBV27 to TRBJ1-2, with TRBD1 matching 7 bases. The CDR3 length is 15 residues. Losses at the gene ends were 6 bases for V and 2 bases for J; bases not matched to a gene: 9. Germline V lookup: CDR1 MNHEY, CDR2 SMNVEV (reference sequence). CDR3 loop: CASRSTGAGNYGYTF. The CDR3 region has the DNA TGTGCCAGCAGGTCCACAGGGGCCGGGAACTATGGCTACACCTTC.

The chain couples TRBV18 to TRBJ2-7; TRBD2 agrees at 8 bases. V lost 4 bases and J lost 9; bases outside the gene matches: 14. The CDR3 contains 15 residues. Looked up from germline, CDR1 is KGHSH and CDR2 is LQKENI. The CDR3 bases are TGTGCCAGCTCACAGGTCCGAGCGGGAGAGGAGGGGCAGTACTTC. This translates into CASSQVRAGEEGQYF. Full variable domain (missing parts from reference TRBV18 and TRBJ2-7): NAGVMQNPRHLVRRRGQEARLRCSPMKGHSHVYWYRQLPEEGLKFMVYLQKENIIDESGMPKERFSAEFPKEGPSILRIQQVVRGDSAAYFCASSQVRAGEEGQYFGPGTRLTVT.